Below are 28 T cell receptor beta chains sequenced from a single sample in a study of T cells in Graves' hyperthyroidism and ophthalmopathy. TCR beta CDR3 sequences were amplified from RNA transcripts. HTBI primers were used for first-round RT-PCR of the TCR CDR3. TCRdb called the multiplex PCR reads again in MiXCR, with one record for every CDR3 protein. The data show some 510,000 distinct CDR3 sequences, roughly 20% seen once. The specimen was blood. These receptors all come from a man aged 18 to 30 with Graves' hyperthyroidism.

This clonotype was counted many times. The chain is built from TRBV3-1 and TRBJ2-5, with D uncertain. V lost 0 bases to trimming and J lost 7 bases, with 12 bases between them. CDR1 and CDR2 (germline): LGHDT, YNNKEL (reference sequence). The CDR3 runs to 14 residues. This CDR3 reads CASSQDNMRWTQYF. CDR3 nucleotides: TGTGCCAGCAGCCAAGATAACATGCGGTGGACCCAGTACTTC.

This clonotype was detected many times. The CDR3 DNA reads TGTGCCAGCAAAGGGGGAAATTGGATTGAGGGCTACACCTTC. Translated: CASKGGNWIEGYTF. The V call is TRBV27, the J call TRBJ1-2; a possible D gene is TRBD1 (6 bases). V was cut by 7 bases and J by 8 bases, with 20 bases left in between. CDR1 is MNHEY, CDR2 SMNVEV, per germline (reference sequence). This CDR3 is built from 14 residues.

The table lists this clonotype with many counts. The gene calls are TRBV9 and TRBJ1-1; D remains ambiguous. This CDR3 has 16 amino acids. V lost 4 bases, J lost 4 bases, and 20 bases lay in between. Germline CDR1 SGDLS, CDR2 YYNGEE. The CDR3 sequence is CASSPLLRVAGTEAFF. The CDR3 DNA follows: TGTGCCAGCAGCCCCCTCCTAAGGGTAGCGGGCACTGAAGCTTTCTTT.

This clonotype occurred many times. The rearrangement uses TRBV19 and TRBJ1-2; possibly TRBD1 for D (5 bases). The CDR3 runs to 13 residues. Germline CDR1 is LNHDA and CDR2 is SQIVND (reference sequence). V lost 6 bases to trimming and J lost 4 bases, with 12 bases between them. CDR3 region: CASSPAGTYGYTF. CDR3 in DNA: TGTGCCAGTAGCCCGGCGGGGACCTATGGCTACACCTTC.

This clonotype was seen ten or more times. The V gene is TRBV7-8, the J gene TRBJ1-5; no reliable D call. The CDR3 is made up of 17 amino acids. Per the germline V gene, CDR1 is SGHVS and CDR2 is FQNEAQ. V was pared by 3 bases and J by 0 bases, with 15 bases between. As DNA, the CDR3 is TGTGCCAGCAGCTTTGGGAGGGCCGGGCGTAGCAATCAGCCCCAGCATTTT. It yields the protein CASSFGRAGRSNQPQHF.

This clonotype appeared many times. The rearrangement uses TRBV30 and TRBJ2-4; TRBD2 is a possible D gene (5 bases). The V gene's germline CDR1 is GTSNPN and CDR2 SVGIG (reference sequence). Trimming pared 0 bases from V and 7 bases from J, leaving 13 bases between. CDR3 size: 14 residues. CDR3: CAWSVGYPGNIQYF. The CDR3 DNA is TGTGCCTGGAGTGTCGGATACCCGGGGAACATTCAGTACTTC.

The gene calls are TRBV12-3 or TRBV12-4 and TRBJ2-4; TRBD2 might be the D (6 bases). V lost 5 bases and J 0 bases, leaving 17 bases between the germline ends. This CDR3 spans 17 amino acids. The CDR3 DNA sequence: TGTGCCAGCAGTCCGGGGCGGGGACCCCTAGCCAAAAACATTCAGTACTTC. Protein sequence: CASSPGRGPLAKNIQYF.

This clonotype was seen ten or more times. The V and J genes are TRBV6-4 and TRBJ1-6; D perhaps matches TRBD1 (5 bases). V was clipped by 5 bases and J by 0 bases, with 8 bases between them. Germline V gene lookup returns CDR1 MRHNA and CDR2 SNTAGT. The CDR3 has 15 amino acids. The CDR3 spells CASSRGYSYNSPLHF. The CDR3 DNA sequence: TGTGCCAGCAGTCGGGGGTACTCCTATAATTCACCCCTCCACTTT.

This clonotype was seen a handful of times. The rearrangement uses TRBV19 and TRBJ2-7; 8 bases align to TRBD1. V shed 4 bases and J 2 bases; nucleotides not matched to a gene: 7. Germline values: CDR1 LNHDA, CDR2 SQIVND (reference sequence). CDR3 size: 15 residues. CDR3 bases: TGTGCCAGTAGTAGTACAGGGGGAAACGCCTACGAGCAGTACTTC. Residues: CASSSTGGNAYEQYF.

J is TRBJ2-7 and V is TRBV27; D perhaps matches TRBD1 (6 bases). This CDR3 is built from 12 residues. Germline lookup yields CDR1 MNHEY and CDR2 SMNVEV (reference sequence). V was pared by 7 bases and J by 5 bases, with 12 bases between. The CDR3 here is CASKGGIDEQYF. The CDR3 DNA follows: TGTGCCAGCAAAGGGGGAATCGACGAGCAGTACTTC.

This clonotype was observed at least ten times. This rearrangement joins TRBV4-1 to TRBJ2-7; 8 bases fit TRBD1. Trimming took 2 bases from V and 7 from J; bases not matched to a gene: 10. CDR3 length equals 15 residues. The V gene's germline CDR1 is MGHRA and CDR2 YSYEKL. CDR3 in amino acids: CASSQSTQGAWEQYF. The CDR3 nucleotides are TGCGCCAGCAGCCAATCGACGCAGGGGGCATGGGAGCAGTACTTC.

As to this clonotype: A single base separates this from a much larger clone, so it may be a read error. J is TRBJ1-1 and V is TRBV5-1; D perhaps matches TRBD1 (6 bases). Per the germline V gene, CDR1 is SGHRS and CDR2 is YFSETQ. The CDR3 consists of 16 residues. The CDR3 loop reads CASSLDRDFGNTEACF. The CDR3 DNA is TGCGCCAGCAGCTTGGACAGGGACTTTGGGAACACTGAAGCTTGCTTT.

This clonotype appeared many times. V and J are TRBV6-5 and TRBJ2-5; maybe TRBD2 (7 bases). Trimming removed 2 bases at V and 3 bases at J, with 16 bases between. The CDR3 totals 16 residues. Germline V gene sequence: CDR1 MNHEY, CDR2 SVGAGI. CDR3 loop: CASSYTRGGGKETQYF. The CDR3 DNA sequence: TGTGCCAGCAGTTACACCCGGGGAGGGGGGAAAGAGACCCAGTACTTC.

Only a few counts were recorded for this clonotype. A much larger clone sits a single nucleotide away, making a read error possible. J is TRBJ2-7 and V is TRBV20-1; maybe TRBD1 (5 bases). The CDR3 is 15 amino acids. CDR1 and CDR2 from the germline V gene are DFQATT and SNEGSKA (reference sequence). The CDR3 DNA reads as TGCAGTGCTAGAGATCAGTCCAGGGCCTCCTACGAGCGGTACTTC. It is translated as CSARDQSRASYERYF.

The chain has TRBV4-1 and TRBJ2-7, with 8 nucleotides matching TRBD1. Looked up from germline, CDR1 is MGHRA and CDR2 is YSYEKL. The V segment lost 1 base and the J segment 2 bases; nucleotides outside the gene matches: 4. CDR3 length equals 15 residues. The CDR3 region is CASSQGTGITYEQYF. The CDR3 DNA is TGCGCCAGCAGCCAAGGGACAGGGATAACCTACGAGCAGTACTTC.

The V gene is TRBV27, the J gene TRBJ2-7, with TRBD1 matching 7 bases. This CDR3 comprises 15 residues. The germline V gene encodes CDR1 MNHEY and CDR2 SMNVEV (reference sequence). The trim removed 4 bases at V and 2 bases at J, leaving 8 bases unmatched. The CDR3 nucleotides read TGTGCCAGCAGTTCGACAGGGATTGGCCCCTACGAGCAGTACTTC. Amino acids: CASSSTGIGPYEQYF.

This sequence joins TRBV7-9 and TRBJ2-5; D gene ambiguous. The CDR3 extends over 14 amino acids. V gave up 4 bases and J gave up 0 bases, with 9 bases separating them. Germline lookup yields CDR1 SEHNR and CDR2 FQNEAQ (reference sequence). CDR3 residues: CASSSPYYQETQYF. The CDR3 DNA sequence: TGTGCCAGCAGCTCCCCTTACTACCAAGAGACCCAGTACTTC. The full variable domain, with the rest looked up from reference TRBV7-9 and TRBJ2-5, is DTGVSQNPRHKITKRGQNVTFRCDPISEHNRLYWYRQTLGQGPEFLTYFQNEAQLEKSRLLSDRFSAERPKGSFSTLEIQRTEQGDSAMYLCASSSPYYQETQYFGPGTRLLVL.

This clonotype came up many times. The CDR3, as DNA: TGTGCCAGCAGAATCCCTAGACTAGCTGGAGGGACCCAGTACTTC. This gives the protein CASRIPRLAGGTQYF. The rearrangement uses TRBV6-2 or TRBV6-3 and TRBJ2-5, with 7 bases identical to TRBD2. This CDR3 is 15 amino acids long. Trimming took 6 bases from V and 7 from J; bases not matched to a gene: 14. CDR1 is MNHEY and CDR2 is SVGEGT in the germline V gene.

This clonotype has a count of ten or more. This chain joins TRBV9 and TRBJ1-2; TRBD1 aligns across 11 bases. Trimming took 6 bases from V and 8 from J; bases not matched to a gene: 12. Germline CDR1 is SGDLS and CDR2 is YYNGEE. The CDR3 is 15 amino acids. CDR3 bases: TGTGCCAGCAAGGCCGGGACAGGGGGTTTGAACGGCTACACCTTC. Its protein product is CASKAGTGGLNGYTF.

This clonotype was observed a few times. The junction departs from germline at one end; a sequencing error may be responsible. The rearrangement uses TRBV6-1 and TRBJ1-6, with D possibly being TRBD1 (6 bases). Per germline, CDR1 MNHNS and CDR2 SASEGT. The CDR3 contains 16 residues. CDR3 in amino acids: CASREGWGAQNSPLHF. The CDR3 DNA follows: TGTGCCAGCAGAGAAGGGTGGGGGGCACAAAATTCACCCCTCCACTTT.

This clonotype was counted ten times or more. A much larger clone is a single base away; this may be a read error. The chain couples TRBV12-3 or TRBV12-4 to TRBJ1-5; D remains ambiguous. V shed 4 bases and J shed 0 bases, with 7 bases lying between them. The CDR3 covers 14 residues. CDR3 DNA: TGTGCCAGCAGTTCCGGGGATAGCAATCAGCCCCAGCATTTT. Its translation: CASSSGDSNQPQHF.

In this sample, this clonotype turned up many times. The rearrangement links TRBV7-2 to TRBJ2-5, with 14 positions matching TRBD2. Trimming cost V 4 bases and J 0 bases; bases outside gene matches: 16. Germline loops: CDR1 SGHTA, CDR2 FQGNSA. CDR3 length equals 21 residues. CDR3 loop: CASSSFRLAGGIQTNQETQYF. CDR3 sequence (DNA): TGTGCCAGCAGCTCTTTTCGACTAGCGGGGGGGATACAAACTAACCAAGAGACCCAGTACTTC. The complete variable domain, with remaining parts taken from reference TRBV7-2 and TRBJ2-5, reads GAGVSQSPSNKVTEKGKDVELRCDPISGHTALYWYRQSLGQGLEFLIYFQGNSAPDKSGLPSDRFSAERTGGSVSTLTIQRTQQEDSAVYLCASSSFRLAGGIQTNQETQYFGPGTRLLVL.

This chain uses TRBV20-1 with TRBJ2-5; 9 positions match TRBD1. Germline V CDR1 and CDR2: DFQATT, SNEGSKA (reference sequence). With V trimmed by 4 bases and J by 5 bases, 5 bases remained unmatched. The CDR3 spans 13 residues. CDR3: CSATGQGLETQYF. The CDR3 DNA is TGCAGTGCTACAGGACAGGGGTTGGAGACCCAGTACTTC.

This clonotype was counted ten times or more. The chain links TRBV2 to TRBJ1-2, with D hard to call. Trimming pared 1 base from V and 7 bases from J, leaving 1 base between. The CDR3 extends over 10 amino acids. CDR1 is SNHLY, CDR2 FYNNEI, per germline. The CDR3 DNA reads as TGTGCCAGCAGTGAAGTTGGCTACACCTTC. Its protein is CASSEVGYTF.

Many counts were recorded for this clonotype. The V call is TRBV12-3 or TRBV12-4, the J call TRBJ1-1; TRBD1 matches at 8 bases. The ends lost 3 bases at V and 0 bases at J; junction bases unmatched: 6. The CDR3 spans 16 residues. The CDR3 sequence: CASSLDRVELNTEAFF. The CDR3 coding sequence is TGTGCCAGCAGTTTGGACAGGGTAGAATTGAACACTGAAGCTTTCTTT.

This clonotype was seen many times. CDR3 region: CASSQEVNEQYF. CDR3 nucleotide sequence: TGTGCCAGCAGCCAAGAGGTTAACGAGCAGTACTTC. This chain links TRBV14 with TRBJ2-7; no definite D call. In germline, CDR1 is SGHDN, CDR2 FVKESK. The CDR3 contains 12 residues. V was cut by 0 bases and J by 5 bases, with 5 bases left in between.

The table lists this clonotype with a few counts. The chain links TRBV30 to TRBJ2-5, with D perhaps TRBD2 (7 bases). Germline CDR1 is GTSNPN and CDR2 is SVGIG (reference sequence). V was pared by 5 bases and J by 5 bases, with 21 bases between. The CDR3 is 15 amino acids. The CDR3 here is CAWVVPGGRGETQYF. In nucleotides, the CDR3 is TGTGCCTGGGTTGTCCCGGGGGGCCGGGGTGAGACCCAGTACTTC.

This clonotype was seen at least ten times. The chain employs TRBV6-5 and TRBJ2-7; TRBD1 is a possible D gene (6 bases). This CDR3 has 15 residues. Trimming removed 1 base at V and 3 bases at J, with 13 bases between. The V gene's germline CDR1 is MNHEY and CDR2 SVGAGI. CDR3 residues: CASSYLRQVGYEQYF. The CDR3 nucleotides read TGTGCCAGCAGTTACTTAAGACAGGTTGGCTACGAGCAGTACTTC.